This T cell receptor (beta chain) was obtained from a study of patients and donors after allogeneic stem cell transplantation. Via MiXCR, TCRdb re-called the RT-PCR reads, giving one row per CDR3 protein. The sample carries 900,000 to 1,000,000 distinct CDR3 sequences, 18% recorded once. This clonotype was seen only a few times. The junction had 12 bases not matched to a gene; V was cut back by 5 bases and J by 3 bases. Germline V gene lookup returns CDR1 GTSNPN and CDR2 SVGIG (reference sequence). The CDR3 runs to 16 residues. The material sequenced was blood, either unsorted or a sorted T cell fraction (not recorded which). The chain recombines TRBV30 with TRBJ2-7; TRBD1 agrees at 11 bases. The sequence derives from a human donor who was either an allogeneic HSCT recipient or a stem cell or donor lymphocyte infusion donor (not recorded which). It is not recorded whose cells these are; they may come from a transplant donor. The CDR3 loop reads CAWLIQQGQGVYEQYF. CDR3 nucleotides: TGTGCCTGGCTAATACAACAGGGACAGGGGGTCTACGAGCAGTACTTC.